The 20 T cell receptor beta chains reported below all come from one sample, sequenced in a study of blood T cell repertoires in COVID-19. Sequenced by immunoSEQ multiplex PCR; TCRdb stores in-frame clones only, minus some. This table has 200,000 to 250,000 clones, 70% to 85% appearing once. The sequencing input was PBMCs or T cells enriched from blood (not recorded which). The receptors were sampled from a woman in her sixties who had recovered from COVID-19.

This clone has only a few counts. This chain links TRBV3-1 (or the pseudogene TRBV3-2) with TRBJ2-1; 9 bases are a match to TRBD2. The CDR3 is made up of 16 amino acids. V dropped 4 bases and J dropped 8; count of bases not matched to a gene: 12. Germline V gene sequence: CDR1 LGHDT, CDR2 YNNKEL (reference sequence). This chain's CDR3 is CASSPGPSRGGYEQFF. CDR3 bases: TGTGCCAGCAGCCCAGGCCCCTCGCGGGGGGGCTATGAGCAGTTCTTC.

J is TRBJ1-1 and V is TRBV9, with unresolved D. The germline CDR1 and CDR2 sequences are SGDLS and YYNGEE. V lost 4 bases, J lost 1 base, and 11 bases lay in between. The length of the CDR3 is 14 residues. In DNA, the CDR3 is TGTGCCAGCAGCTCCGAGGTGGGGAACACTGAAGCTTTCTTT. Translated: CASSSEVGNTEAFF.

The J gene is TRBJ1-1, the V gene TRBV25-1; D is perhaps TRBD1 (6 bases). CDR1 and CDR2 from the germline V gene are MGHDK and SYGVNS. V was pared by 8 bases and J by 5 bases, with 18 bases between. The CDR3 runs to 14 residues. The CDR3 bases are TGTGCCAGCTCCTTAACAGGGAGTCAAACTGAAGCTTTCTTT. Protein product: CASSLTGSQTEAFF. Using reference TRBV25-1 and TRBJ1-1 for the parts outside the CDR3, the full variable domain is EADIYQTPRYLVIGTGKKITLECSQTMGHDKMYWYQQDPGMELHLIHYSYGVNSTEKGDLSSESTVSRIRTEHFPLTLESARPSHTSQYLCASSLTGSQTEAFFGQGTRLTVV.

The chain's CDR3 is CASSPQPVNTEAFF. CDR3 in DNA: TGTGCCAGCTCACCACAACCAGTGAACACTGAAGCTTTCTTT. The chain joins TRBV18 to TRBJ1-1; D is unclear. Germline V gene data show CDR1 as KGHSH and CDR2 as LQKENI. V gave up 1 base and J gave up 0 bases, with 6 bases separating them. CDR3 length: 14 amino acids.

The J gene is TRBJ2-1, the V gene TRBV7-9, with a possible D match to TRBD2 (6 bases). There are 13 residues in the CDR3. The ends were cut back, 5 bases at V and 8 bases at J, with 13 bases in the middle. Germline values: CDR1 SEHNR, CDR2 FQNEAQ (reference sequence). The chain's CDR3 is CASSPFPGDEQFF. The CDR3, as DNA: TGTGCCAGCAGCCCCTTCCCGGGGGATGAGCAGTTCTTC.

This chain joins TRBV2 and TRBJ1-2; tentative D call: TRBD1 (6 bases). V was clipped by 0 bases and J by 7 bases, with 15 bases between them. From germline, CDR1 is SNHLY and CDR2 FYNNEI. The CDR3 is 15 amino acids. The CDR3 DNA reads as TGTGCCAGCAGTGAAGCGCGAGGGGGTCCGGGTGGCTACACCTTC. This gives the protein CASSEARGGPGGYTF.

This clone has only a few counts. V usage is TRBV6-5 and J usage is TRBJ1-1, with 9 bases that match TRBD1. This CDR3 region has 15 residues. Trimming cost V 2 bases and J 5 bases; bases outside gene matches: 6. CDR1 and CDR2 from the germline V gene are MNHEY and SVGAGI. CDR3 DNA sequence: TGTGCCAGCAGTTACCCGGGACAGGGCGGGACTGAAGCTTTCTTT. The encoded protein is CASSYPGQGGTEAFF.

This chain connects TRBV7-9 to TRBJ2-7, with a weak D call TRBD2 (6 bases). Trimming pared 1 base from V and 4 bases from J, leaving 23 bases between. The CDR3 loop spans 18 amino acids. Germline CDR1 SEHNR, CDR2 FQNEAQ (reference sequence). CDR3 sequence (DNA): TGTGCCAGCAGCTTAGGTTCTGGGGTACCGGGACTTGGTTACGAGCAGTACTTC. Protein sequence: CASSLGSGVPGLGYEQYF.

The CDR3 region is CASSPQQGENYGYTF. CDR3 nucleotides: TGTGCCAGCTCACCCCAACAGGGAGAGAACTATGGCTACACCTTC. The J gene is TRBJ1-2, the V gene TRBV18; possibly TRBD1 for D (6 bases). This CDR3 has 15 residues. V was shortened by 3 bases and J by 2 bases, with 13 bases between the two germline ends. Germline CDR1 KGHSH, CDR2 LQKENI. Based on the CDR3 plus reference TRBV18 and TRBJ1-2, the full variable domain is NAGVMQNPRHLVRRRGQEARLRCSPMKGHSHVYWYRQLPEEGLKFMVYLQKENIIDESGMPKERFSAEFPKEGPSILRIQQVVRGDSAAYFCASSPQQGENYGYTFGSGTRLTVV.

The rearrangement joins TRBV13 to TRBJ1-1, with 10 positions matching TRBD1. Losses at the gene ends were 5 bases for V and 4 bases for J; bases not matched to a gene: 4. This CDR3 contains 14 residues. CDR1 is PRHDT, CDR2 FYEKMQ, per germline (reference sequence). CDR3 nucleotides: TGTGCCAGCAGCAAGGGACAGGGGAGCACTGAAGCTTTCTTT. Protein product: CASSKGQGSTEAFF.

CDR3 bases: TGTGCCACCTCCCACCCAGGACAGCCCTCCCTAGAGCAGTACTTC. The encoded protein is CATSHPGQPSLEQYF. The chain combines TRBV10-3 with TRBJ2-7; D is perhaps TRBD1 (6 bases). The length of the CDR3 is 15 residues. Trimming removed 10 bases at V and 7 bases at J, with 26 bases between. Germline V gene sequence: CDR1 ENHRY, CDR2 SYGVKD.

The chain uses TRBV2 and TRBJ2-7, with 11 bases lining up with TRBD1. Germline V gene sequence: CDR1 SNHLY, CDR2 FYNNEI. The CDR3 is 15 amino acids. The trim removed 5 bases at V and 5 bases at J, leaving 8 bases unmatched. CDR3 in DNA: TGTGCCAGCAGTTATTCTCGGACAGGGGGCAACGAGCAGTACTTC. Its protein is CASSYSRTGGNEQYF.

This chain links TRBV5-1 with TRBJ1-4; no firm D call. Per germline, CDR1 SGHRS and CDR2 YFSETQ. V shed 3 bases and J shed 7 bases, with 13 bases lying between them. The CDR3 is 14 amino acids. The CDR3 bases are TGCGCCAGCAGCTCAGGAGGGTCGGTTGAAAAACTGTTTTTT. This translates into CASSSGGSVEKLFF.

The chain recombines TRBV5-5 with TRBJ1-1, with D possibly TRBD1 on 5 matching bases. Germline assignment: CDR1 SGHKS and CDR2 YYEKEE (reference sequence). V lost 4 bases and J lost 1, with 14 bases in between. CDR3 length: 15 residues. The CDR3 sequence: CASSPDSPRNTEAFF. The CDR3 nucleotides read TGTGCCAGCAGCCCCGACAGTCCTCGGAACACTGAAGCTTTCTTT.

The chain joins TRBV7-9 to TRBJ2-7; 9 positions agree with TRBD2. This CDR3 is built from 14 residues. Losses at the gene ends were 5 bases for V and 3 bases for J; bases not matched to a gene: 5. Germline V gene data show CDR1 as SEHNR and CDR2 as FQNEAQ (reference sequence). CDR3 coding DNA: TGTGCCAGCAGCATTACGCGGGGGGGCTACGAGCAGTACTTC. It translates to CASSITRGGYEQYF.

The chain's CDR3 is CASSQDPNTEAFF. The CDR3 DNA reads TGTGCCAGCAGCCAAGACCCAAACACTGAAGCTTTCTTT. The gene calls are TRBV14 and TRBJ1-1; D unclear. V gave up 0 bases and J gave up 2 bases, with 4 bases separating them. Germline CDR1 is SGHDN and CDR2 is FVKESK. The CDR3 is made up of 13 amino acids. Looking up the rest from reference TRBV14 and TRBJ1-1 gives the full variable domain: EAGVTQFPSHSVIEKGQTVTLRCDPISGHDNLYWYRRVMGKEIKFLLHFVKESKQDESGMPNNRFLAERTGGTYSTLKVQPAELEDSGVYFCASSQDPNTEAFFGQGTRLTVV.

The chain joins TRBV11-2 to TRBJ2-5, with 10 bases identical to TRBD2. CDR3 length equals 15 residues. V lost 5 bases and J lost 5; bases outside the gene matches: 8. CDR1 is SGHAT and CDR2 is FQNNGV in the germline V gene. The CDR3 region has the DNA TGTGCCAGCAGCGTAGGGGTAGCGGGAGGTGAGACCCAGTACTTC. It specifies CASSVGVAGGETQYF.

The CDR3 nucleotides are TGCGCCAGCAGCACCCATCCGGGGGGATTGGGAGGCTACACCTTC. Translating gives CASSTHPGGLGGYTF. The chain joins TRBV5-1 to TRBJ1-2; a possible D gene is TRBD1 (5 bases). Germline CDR1 reads SGHRS; CDR2 reads YFSETQ. V was clipped by 4 bases and J by 8 bases, with 21 bases between them. This CDR3 contains 15 residues.

CDR3 sequence reads: CASSPALAGGSPLHF. The CDR3 region has the DNA TGTGCCAGCAGCCCCGCCCTGGCAGGGGGGTCACCCCTCCACTTT. V usage is TRBV6-5 and J usage is TRBJ1-6, with 7 bases matching TRBD1. V shed 6 bases, J shed 10 bases, and the junction held 12 bases outside the gene matches. In germline, CDR1 is MNHEY, CDR2 SVGAGI. The CDR3 has 15 amino acids.

The genes are TRBV6-2 or TRBV6-3 and TRBJ2-7; D gene uncertain. Germline V gene sequence: CDR1 MNHEY, CDR2 SVGEGT. This CDR3 comprises 13 residues. Trimming cost V 7 bases and J 2 bases, with 12 bases left between them. The CDR3 DNA reads TGTGCCAGCACCCCCTGGCAGACCTACGAGCAGTACTTC. Translating gives CASTPWQTYEQYF.